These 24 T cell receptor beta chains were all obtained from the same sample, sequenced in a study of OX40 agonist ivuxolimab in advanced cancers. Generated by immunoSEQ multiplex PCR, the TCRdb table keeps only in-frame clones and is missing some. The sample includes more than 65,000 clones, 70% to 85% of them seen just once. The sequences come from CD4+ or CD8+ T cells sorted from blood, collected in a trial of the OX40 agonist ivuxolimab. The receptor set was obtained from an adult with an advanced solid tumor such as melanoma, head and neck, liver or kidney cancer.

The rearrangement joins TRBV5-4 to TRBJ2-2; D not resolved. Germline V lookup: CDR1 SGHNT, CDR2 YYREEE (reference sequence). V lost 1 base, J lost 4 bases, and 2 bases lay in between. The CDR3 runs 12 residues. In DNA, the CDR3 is TGTGCCAGCAGCTTGTCCACCGGGGAGCTGTTTTTT. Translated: CASSLSTGELFF.

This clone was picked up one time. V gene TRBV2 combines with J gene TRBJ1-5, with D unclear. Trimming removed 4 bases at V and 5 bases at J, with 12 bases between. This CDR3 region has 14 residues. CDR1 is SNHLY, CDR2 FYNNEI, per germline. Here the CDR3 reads CASSVMGKDQPQHF. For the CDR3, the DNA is TGTGCCAGCAGTGTTATGGGAAAAGATCAGCCCCAGCATTTT.

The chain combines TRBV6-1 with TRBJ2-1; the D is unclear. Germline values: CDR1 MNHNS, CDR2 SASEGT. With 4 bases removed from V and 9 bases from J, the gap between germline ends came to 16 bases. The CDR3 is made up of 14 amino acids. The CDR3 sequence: CASSVDRVLGEQFF. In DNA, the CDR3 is TGTGCCAGCAGTGTCGATAGGGTTTTAGGTGAGCAGTTCTTC.

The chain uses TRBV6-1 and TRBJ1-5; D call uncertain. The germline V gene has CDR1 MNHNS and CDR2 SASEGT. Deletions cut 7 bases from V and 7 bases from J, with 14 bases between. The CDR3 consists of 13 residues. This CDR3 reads CASTLVERQPQHF. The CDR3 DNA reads TGTGCCAGCACCCTCGTAGAGAGGCAGCCCCAGCATTTT.

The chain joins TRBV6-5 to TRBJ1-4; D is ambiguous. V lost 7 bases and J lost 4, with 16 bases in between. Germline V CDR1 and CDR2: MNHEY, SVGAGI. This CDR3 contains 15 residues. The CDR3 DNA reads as TGTGCCAGCACGGCTGGCCAGGTCAATAATGAAAAACTGTTTTTT. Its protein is CASTAGQVNNEKLFF.

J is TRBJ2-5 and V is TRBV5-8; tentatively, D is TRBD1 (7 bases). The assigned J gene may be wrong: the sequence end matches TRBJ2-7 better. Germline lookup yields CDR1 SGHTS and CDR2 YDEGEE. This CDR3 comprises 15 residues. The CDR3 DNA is TGTGCCAGCAGCTTTAGGCCAGGGGGGTTTTACGAGCAGTACTTC. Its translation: CASSFRPGGFYEQYF.

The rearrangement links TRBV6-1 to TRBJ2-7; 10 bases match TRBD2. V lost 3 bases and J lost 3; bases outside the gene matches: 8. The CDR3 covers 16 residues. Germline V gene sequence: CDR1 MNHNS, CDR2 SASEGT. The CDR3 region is CASSDSGGPTGYEQYF. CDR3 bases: TGTGCCAGCAGTGATAGCGGGGGGCCAACCGGCTACGAGCAGTACTTC.

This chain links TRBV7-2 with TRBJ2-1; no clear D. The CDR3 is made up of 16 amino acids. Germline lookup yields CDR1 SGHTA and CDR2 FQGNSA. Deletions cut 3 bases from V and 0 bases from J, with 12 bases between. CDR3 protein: CASSFLGPSSYNEQFF. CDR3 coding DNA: TGTGCCAGCAGCTTTCTCGGGCCGAGCTCCTACAATGAGCAGTTCTTC.

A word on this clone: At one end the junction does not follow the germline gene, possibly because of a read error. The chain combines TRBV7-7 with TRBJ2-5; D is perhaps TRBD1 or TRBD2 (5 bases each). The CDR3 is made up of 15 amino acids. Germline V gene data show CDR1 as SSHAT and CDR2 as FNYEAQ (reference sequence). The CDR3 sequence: CASSSTTGHQETQYF. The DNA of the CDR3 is TGTGCTAGCAGCTCCACAACGGGGCACCAAGAGACCCAGTACTTC.

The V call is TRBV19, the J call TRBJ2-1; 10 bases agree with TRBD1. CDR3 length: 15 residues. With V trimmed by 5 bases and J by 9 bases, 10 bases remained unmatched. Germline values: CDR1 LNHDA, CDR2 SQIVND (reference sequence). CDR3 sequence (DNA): TGTGCCAGTAGTCTTGCGACAGGGGGCTGGGGTGAGCAGTTCTTC. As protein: CASSLATGGWGEQFF.

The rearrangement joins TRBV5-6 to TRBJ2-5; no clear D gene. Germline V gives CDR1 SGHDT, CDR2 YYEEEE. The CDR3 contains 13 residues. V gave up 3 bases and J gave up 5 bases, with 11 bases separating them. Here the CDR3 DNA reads TGTGCCAGCAGCTCAGGCCTGGGGGAGACCCAGTACTTC. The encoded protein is CASSSGLGETQYF.

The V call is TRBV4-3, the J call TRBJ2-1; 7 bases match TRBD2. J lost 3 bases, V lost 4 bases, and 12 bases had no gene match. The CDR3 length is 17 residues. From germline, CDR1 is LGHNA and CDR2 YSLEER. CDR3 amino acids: CASSLSARDYLYNEQFF. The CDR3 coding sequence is TGCGCCAGCAGCCTCTCTGCACGGGACTACCTCTACAATGAGCAGTTCTTC.

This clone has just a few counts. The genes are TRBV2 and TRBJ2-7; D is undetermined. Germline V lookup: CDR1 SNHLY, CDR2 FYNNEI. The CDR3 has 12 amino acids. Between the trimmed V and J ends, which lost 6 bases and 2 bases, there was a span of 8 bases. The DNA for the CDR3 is TGTGCCAGCAGGGGCGGAACCTACGAGCAGTACTTC. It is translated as CASRGGTYEQYF.

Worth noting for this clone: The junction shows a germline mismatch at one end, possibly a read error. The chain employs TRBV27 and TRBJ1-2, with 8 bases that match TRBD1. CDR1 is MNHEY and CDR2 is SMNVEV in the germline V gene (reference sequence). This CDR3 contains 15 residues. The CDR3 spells CASSFKSGTGFQLRF. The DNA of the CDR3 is TGTGCCAGCAGTTTTAAGTCCGGGACAGGATTTCAATTGAGGTTC.

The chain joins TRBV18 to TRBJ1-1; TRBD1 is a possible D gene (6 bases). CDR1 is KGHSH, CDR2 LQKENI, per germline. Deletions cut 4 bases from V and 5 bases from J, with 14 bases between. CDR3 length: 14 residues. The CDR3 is CASSQGQVGTEAFF. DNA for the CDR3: TGTGCCAGCTCACAGGGACAAGTGGGGACTGAAGCTTTCTTT.

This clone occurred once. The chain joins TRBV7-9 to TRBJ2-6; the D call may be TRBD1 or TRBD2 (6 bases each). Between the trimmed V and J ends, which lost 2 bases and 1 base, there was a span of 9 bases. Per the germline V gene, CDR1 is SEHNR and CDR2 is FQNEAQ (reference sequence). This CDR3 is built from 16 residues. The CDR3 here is CASSLPGASGANVLTF. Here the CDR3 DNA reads TGTGCCAGCAGCTTACCGGGGGCGTCTGGGGCCAACGTCCTGACTTTC.

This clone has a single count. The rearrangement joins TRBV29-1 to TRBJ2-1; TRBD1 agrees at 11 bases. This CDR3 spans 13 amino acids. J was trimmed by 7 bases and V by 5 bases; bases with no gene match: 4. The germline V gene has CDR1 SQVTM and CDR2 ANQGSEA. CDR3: CSVRTGGLNEQFF. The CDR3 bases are TGCAGCGTTAGGACAGGGGGCCTGAATGAGCAGTTCTTC.

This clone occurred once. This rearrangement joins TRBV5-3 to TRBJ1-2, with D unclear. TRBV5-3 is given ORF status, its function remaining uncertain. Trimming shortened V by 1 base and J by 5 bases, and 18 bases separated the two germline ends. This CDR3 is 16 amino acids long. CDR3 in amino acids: CARSLRFRMGTYGYTF. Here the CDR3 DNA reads TGTGCCAGAAGCTTGAGGTTCAGGATGGGAACTTATGGCTACACCTTC.

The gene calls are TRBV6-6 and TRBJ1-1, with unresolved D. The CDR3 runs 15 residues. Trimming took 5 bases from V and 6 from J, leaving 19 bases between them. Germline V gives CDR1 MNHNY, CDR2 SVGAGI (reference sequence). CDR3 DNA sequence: TGTGCCAGCAGTATCCTGGGAGGTATGGTAGCTGAAGCTTTCTTT. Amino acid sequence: CASSILGGMVAEAFF.

CDR3: CASSYSRQANYGYTF. The CDR3 DNA reads as TGTGCCAGCAGTTACTCGAGACAAGCTAACTATGGCTACACCTTC. The V call is TRBV6-5, the J call TRBJ1-2; D is unclear. The CDR3 consists of 15 residues. The ends were cut back, 0 bases at V and 0 bases at J, with 8 bases in the middle. Germline assignment: CDR1 MNHEY and CDR2 SVGAGI.

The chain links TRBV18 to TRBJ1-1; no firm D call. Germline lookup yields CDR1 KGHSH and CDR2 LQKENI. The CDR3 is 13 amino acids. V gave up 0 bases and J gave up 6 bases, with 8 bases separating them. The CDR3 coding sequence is TGTGCCAGCTCACCACCGAATGACCCTGAAGCTTTCTTT. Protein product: CASSPPNDPEAFF.

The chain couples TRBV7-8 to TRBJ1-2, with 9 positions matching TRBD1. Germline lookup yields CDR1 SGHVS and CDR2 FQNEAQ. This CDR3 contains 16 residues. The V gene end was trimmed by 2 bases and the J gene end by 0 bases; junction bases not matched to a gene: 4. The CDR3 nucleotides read TGTGCCAGCAGCTTACAGCGGGACAGGGCTAACTATGGCTACACCTTC. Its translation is CASSLQRDRANYGYTF.

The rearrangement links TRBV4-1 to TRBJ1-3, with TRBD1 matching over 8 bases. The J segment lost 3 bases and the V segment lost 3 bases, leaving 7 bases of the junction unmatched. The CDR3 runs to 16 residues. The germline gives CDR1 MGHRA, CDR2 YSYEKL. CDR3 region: CASSQTSTGGGNTIYF. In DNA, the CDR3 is TGCGCCAGCAGCCAGACCTCCACAGGGGGTGGAAACACCATATATTTT.

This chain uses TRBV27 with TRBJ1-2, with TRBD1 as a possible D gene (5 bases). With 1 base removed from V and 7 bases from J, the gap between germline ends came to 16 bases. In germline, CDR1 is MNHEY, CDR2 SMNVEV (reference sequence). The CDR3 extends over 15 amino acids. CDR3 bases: TGTGCCAGCAGTTTATGGGCCTCGGGGGAGGGTGGCTACACCTTC. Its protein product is CASSLWASGEGGYTF.